These T cell receptor beta chains were read from a single sample in a study of T cell responses to AZD1222 COVID-19 vaccine. Here immunoSEQ multiplex PCR was the method, and the copy in TCRdb shows in-frame clones only, minus some. The sample yields fewer than 150,000 clones, 88% seen once. Sequenced material: peripheral blood, taken 28 days after the second AZD1222 dose. These receptors were obtained from an adult who received the AZD1222 COVID-19 vaccine. CDR3s leave out the opening cysteine and the closing phenylalanine or tryptophan. Each record gives: V gene, J gene, clone size, CDR3 length, CDR3 protein. Size is omitted from some rows. Given values are once, few, many or a class for expanded clones.

>TRBV3-1/TRBV3-2|TRBJ1-2|-|11
ASSQQGTLPYT
>TRBV3-1/TRBV3-2|TRBJ2-3|-|13
ASSQVYRATDTQY
>TRBV5-4|TRBJ2-7|-|9
ASSLRGEQY
>TRBV9|TRBJ2-7|-|12
ASSGLAGASEQY
>TRBV28|TRBJ1-6|few|10
ASARGPSPLH
>TRBV6-2/TRBV6-3|TRBJ1-5|-|13
ASSYSGGEAQPQH
>TRBV6-5|TRBJ2-6|-|10
ASSPAANVLT
>TRBV9|TRBJ2-5|few|15
ASSVGAEGSLKETQY
>TRBV5-1|TRBJ2-7|few|10
ASSGGYYEQY
>TRBV7-2|TRBJ2-1|few|10
ASKRSGYEQF
>TRBV7-2|TRBJ1-5|-|13
ASSNQGAGNQPQH
>TRBV4-1|TRBJ2-1|-|15
ASSQQTGTGRNNEQF
>TRBV2|TRBJ1-5|-|13
ASSFQQGFNQPQH
>TRBV28|TRBJ1-1|-|12
ASSWSREDTEAF
>TRBV5-1|TRBJ2-3|-|12
ASSHGQGGDTQY
>TRBV7-3|TRBJ2-6|-|13
ASSLGVSGANVLT
>TRBV28|TRBJ1-1|-|9
ASHMNTEAF
>TRBV20-1|TRBJ2-3|-|8
SAGPATQY
>TRBV3-1/TRBV3-2|TRBJ1-1|-|13
ASSLSGTVNTEAF
>TRBV6-5|TRBJ2-7|-|13
ASSYSRAPGGEQY
>TRBV30|TRBJ1-2|-|10
AWSVSMGGYT
>TRBV6-5|TRBJ1-6|-|13
ASSYSGIYNSPLH
>TRBV2|TRBJ1-4|-|11
ASMSGGGEKLF
>TRBV5-6|TRBJ1-5|once|11
ASSGAGQQPQH
>TRBV5-1|TRBJ2-1|once|12
ASSPYGGPNEQF
>TRBV24-1|TRBJ1-1|-|11
ATSDSPNTEAF
>TRBV6-5|TRBJ1-1|-|9
ASSFPSEAF
>TRBV6-5|TRBJ2-7|-|11
ATNSGGLYEQY
>TRBV7-2|TRBJ1-2|-|13
ASSLGRQPNYGYT
>TRBV10-1|TRBJ2-7|-|11
ASSEVRGYEQY
>TRBV10-1|TRBJ2-7|-|9
ASSEGYEQY
>TRBV30|TRBJ1-3|-|13
AWSSPQDRRNTIY
>TRBV7-3|TRBJ2-7|-|11
ASSLSPGGEQY
>TRBV28|TRBJ2-7|-|13
ASSSNRGISYEQY
>TRBV18|TRBJ2-1|-|10
ASSPFTDEQF
>TRBV11-2|TRBJ2-1|-|13
ASSPPGPGVNEQF
>TRBV7-7|TRBJ2-1|-|13
ASSFGTGEFGEQF
>TRBV6-4|TRBJ2-3|-|11
ASRGLAADTQY